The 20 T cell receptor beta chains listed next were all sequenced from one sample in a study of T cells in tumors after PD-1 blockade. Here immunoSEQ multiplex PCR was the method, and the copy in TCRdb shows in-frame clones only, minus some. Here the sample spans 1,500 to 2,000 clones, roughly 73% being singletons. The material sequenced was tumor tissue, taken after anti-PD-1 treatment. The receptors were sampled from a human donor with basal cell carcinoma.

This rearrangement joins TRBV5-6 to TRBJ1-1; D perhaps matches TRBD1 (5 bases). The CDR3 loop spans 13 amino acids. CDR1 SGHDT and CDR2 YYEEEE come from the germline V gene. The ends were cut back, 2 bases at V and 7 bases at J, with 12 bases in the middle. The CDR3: CASSFGRALEAFF. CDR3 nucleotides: TGTGCCAGCAGCTTTGGCAGGGCGCTTGAAGCTTTCTTT. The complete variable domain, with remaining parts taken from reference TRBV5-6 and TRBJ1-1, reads DAGVTQSPTHLIKTRGQQVTLRCSPKSGHDTVSWYQQALGQGPQFIFQYYEEEERQRGNFPDRFSGHQFPNYSSELNVNALLLGDSALYLCASSFGRALEAFFGQGTRLTVV.

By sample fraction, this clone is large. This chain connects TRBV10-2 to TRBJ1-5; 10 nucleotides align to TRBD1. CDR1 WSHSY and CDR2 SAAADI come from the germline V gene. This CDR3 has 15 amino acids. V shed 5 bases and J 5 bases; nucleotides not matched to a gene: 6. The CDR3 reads CASSRTDRGDQPQHF. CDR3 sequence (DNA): TGCGCCAGCAGTCGAACGGACAGGGGGGATCAGCCCCAGCATTTT.

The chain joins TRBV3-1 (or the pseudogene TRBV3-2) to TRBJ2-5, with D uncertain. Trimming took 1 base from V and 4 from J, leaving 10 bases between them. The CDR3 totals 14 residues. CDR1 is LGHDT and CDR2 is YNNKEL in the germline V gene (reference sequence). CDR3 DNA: TGTGCCAGCAGCCAAGGAGGCAGAGGAGAGACCCAGTACTTC. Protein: CASSQGGRGETQYF.

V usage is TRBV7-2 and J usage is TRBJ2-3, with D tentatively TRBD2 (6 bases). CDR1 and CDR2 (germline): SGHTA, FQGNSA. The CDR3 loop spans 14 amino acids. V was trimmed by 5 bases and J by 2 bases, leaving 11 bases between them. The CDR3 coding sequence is TGTGCCAGCAGCCCGGGACTTAACACAGATACGCAGTATTTT. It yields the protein CASSPGLNTDTQYF.

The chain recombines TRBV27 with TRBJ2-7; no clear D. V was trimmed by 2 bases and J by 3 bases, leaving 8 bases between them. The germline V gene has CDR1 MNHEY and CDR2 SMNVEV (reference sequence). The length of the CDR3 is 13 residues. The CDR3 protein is CASSLTPYYEQYF. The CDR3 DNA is TGTGCCAGCAGTTTAACGCCTTACTACGAGCAGTACTTC.

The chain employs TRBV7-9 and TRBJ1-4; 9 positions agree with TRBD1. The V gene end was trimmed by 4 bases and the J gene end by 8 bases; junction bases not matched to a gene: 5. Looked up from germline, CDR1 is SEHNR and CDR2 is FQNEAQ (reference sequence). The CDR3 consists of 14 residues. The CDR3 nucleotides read TGTGCCAGCAGCTCCGGGGACAGGGAGGAAAAACTGTTTTTT. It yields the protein CASSSGDREEKLFF. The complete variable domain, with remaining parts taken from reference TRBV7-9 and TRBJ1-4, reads DTGVSQNPRHKITKRGQNVTFRCDPISEHNRLYWYRQTLGQGPEFLTYFQNEAQLEKSRLLSDRFSAERPKGSFSTLEIQRTEQGDSAMYLCASSSGDREEKLFFGSGTQLSVL.

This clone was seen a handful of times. The CDR3 nucleotides read TGTGCCAGCAGCGGACTAGGAGAGGCCTTCAATGAGCAGTTCTTC. This translates into CASSGLGEAFNEQFF. V gene TRBV9 combines with J gene TRBJ2-1; D possibly corresponds to TRBD2 (6 bases). CDR3 length equals 15 residues. V shed 3 bases and J shed 6 bases, with 16 bases lying between them. Germline assignment: CDR1 SGDLS and CDR2 YYNGEE.

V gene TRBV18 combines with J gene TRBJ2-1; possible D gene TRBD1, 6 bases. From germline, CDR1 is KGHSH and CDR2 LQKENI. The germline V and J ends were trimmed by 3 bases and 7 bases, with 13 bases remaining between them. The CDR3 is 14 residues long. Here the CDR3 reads CASSPETGQNEQFF. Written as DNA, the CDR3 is TGTGCCAGCTCACCGGAGACAGGTCAGAATGAGCAGTTCTTC.

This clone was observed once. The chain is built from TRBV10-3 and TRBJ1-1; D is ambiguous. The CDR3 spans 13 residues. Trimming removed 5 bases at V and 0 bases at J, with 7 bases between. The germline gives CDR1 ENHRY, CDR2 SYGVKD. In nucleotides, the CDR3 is TGTGCCATCAGTACAGAGATGAACACTGAAGCTTTCTTT. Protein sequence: CAISTEMNTEAFF.

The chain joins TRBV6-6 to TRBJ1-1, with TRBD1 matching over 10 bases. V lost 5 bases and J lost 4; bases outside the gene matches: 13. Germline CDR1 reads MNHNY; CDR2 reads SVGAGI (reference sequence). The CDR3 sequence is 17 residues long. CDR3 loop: CASSPTGGLSLGTEAFF. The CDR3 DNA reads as TGTGCCAGCAGTCCGACAGGGGGCCTTTCTCTCGGCACTGAAGCTTTCTTT.

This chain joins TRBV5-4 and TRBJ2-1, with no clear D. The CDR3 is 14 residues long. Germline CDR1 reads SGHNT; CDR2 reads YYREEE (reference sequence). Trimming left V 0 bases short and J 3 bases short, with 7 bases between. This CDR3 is CASSLGASYNEQFF. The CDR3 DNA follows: TGTGCCAGCAGCTTGGGGGCTAGCTACAATGAGCAGTTCTTC.

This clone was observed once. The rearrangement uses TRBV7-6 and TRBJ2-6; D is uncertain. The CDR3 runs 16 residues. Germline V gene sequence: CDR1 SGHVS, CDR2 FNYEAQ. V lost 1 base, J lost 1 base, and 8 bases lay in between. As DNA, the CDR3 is TGTGCCAGCAGCTTAGAGTTGGGTTCTGGGGCCAACGTCCTGACTTTC. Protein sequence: CASSLELGSGANVLTF.

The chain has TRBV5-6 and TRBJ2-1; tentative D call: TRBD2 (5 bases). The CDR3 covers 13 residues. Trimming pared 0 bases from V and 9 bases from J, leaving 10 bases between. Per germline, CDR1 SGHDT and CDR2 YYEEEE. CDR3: CASSLEEATEQFF. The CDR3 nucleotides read TGTGCCAGCAGCTTGGAGGAGGCTACTGAGCAGTTCTTC.

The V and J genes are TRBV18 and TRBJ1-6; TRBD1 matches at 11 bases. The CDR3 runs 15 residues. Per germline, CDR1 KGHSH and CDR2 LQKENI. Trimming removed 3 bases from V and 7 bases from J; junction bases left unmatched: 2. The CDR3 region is CASSPRDRGNSPLHF. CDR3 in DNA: TGTGCCAGCTCACCCCGGGACAGGGGGAATTCACCCCTCCACTTT.

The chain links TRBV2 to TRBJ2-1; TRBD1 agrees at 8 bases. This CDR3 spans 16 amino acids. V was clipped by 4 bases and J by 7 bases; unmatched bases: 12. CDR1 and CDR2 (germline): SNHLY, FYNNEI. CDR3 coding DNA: TGTGCCAGCAGTGGACTAAAGACAGGGGCATGGAATGAGCAGTTCTTC. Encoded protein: CASSGLKTGAWNEQFF. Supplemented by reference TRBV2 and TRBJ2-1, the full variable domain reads EPEVTQTPSHQVTQMGQEVILRCVPISNHLYFYWYRQILGQKVEFLVSFYNNEISEKSEIFDDQFSVERPDGSNFTLKIRSTKLEDSAMYFCASSGLKTGAWNEQFFGPGTRLTVL.

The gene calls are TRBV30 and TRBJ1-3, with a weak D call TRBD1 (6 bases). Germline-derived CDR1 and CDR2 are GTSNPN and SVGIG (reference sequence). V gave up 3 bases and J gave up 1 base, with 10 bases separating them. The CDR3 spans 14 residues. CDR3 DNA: TGTGCCTGGAGCAGAGGGGGTTCTGGAAACACCATATATTTT. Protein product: CAWSRGGSGNTIYF.

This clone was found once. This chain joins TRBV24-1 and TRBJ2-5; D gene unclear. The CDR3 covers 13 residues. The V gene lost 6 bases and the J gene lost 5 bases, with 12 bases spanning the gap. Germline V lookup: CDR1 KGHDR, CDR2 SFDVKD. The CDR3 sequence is CATSLSGRETQYF. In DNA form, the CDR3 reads TGTGCCACCAGTCTTAGTGGTAGGGAGACCCAGTACTTC.

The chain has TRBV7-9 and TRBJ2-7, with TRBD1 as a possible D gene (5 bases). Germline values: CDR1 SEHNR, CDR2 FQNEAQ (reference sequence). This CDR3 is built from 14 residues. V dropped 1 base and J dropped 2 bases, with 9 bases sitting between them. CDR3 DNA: TGTGCCAGCAGCTTAGGACAGCTACCCTACGAGCAGTACTTC. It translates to CASSLGQLPYEQYF.

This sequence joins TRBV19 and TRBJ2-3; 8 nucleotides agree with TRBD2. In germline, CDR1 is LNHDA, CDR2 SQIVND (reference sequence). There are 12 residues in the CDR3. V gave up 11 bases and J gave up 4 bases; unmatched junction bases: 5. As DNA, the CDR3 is TGTGCCTGCTCGGGAGGGGCAGATACGCAGTATTTT. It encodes CACSGGADTQYF.

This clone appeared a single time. CDR3 DNA sequence: TGTGCCAGCAGCGTATCGGCAGGGGGCACCGGGGAGCTGTTTTTT. Translation gives CASSVSAGGTGELFF. The chain links TRBV9 to TRBJ2-2; TRBD1 matches 7 bases. The J segment lost 4 bases and the V segment lost 1 base, leaving 4 bases of the junction unmatched. Germline V gene lookup returns CDR1 SGDLS and CDR2 YYNGEE. There are 15 residues in the CDR3.